The clone carrying this T cell receptor beta chain was seen a few times. Its target is unknown. None of the included patients had other autoimmune diseases, uncontrolled infections, pregnancy or lactation, as these led to exclusion. The data originate from a study of Graves' ophthalmopathy and Graves' hyperthyroidism. Study observations and caveats: Classification of ophthalmopathy versus stable hyperthyroidism by a 13-signature model yielded under 90% sensitivity and just under 83% specificity.

CDR1 is MGHRA and CDR2 is YSYEKL in the germline V gene. The V end was cut by 2 bases, the J end by 0 bases, with 11 bases between. This CDR3 region has 15 residues. RNA transcripts were the source from which TCR beta CDR3 regions were amplified. Second-round multiplex PCR came after a first-round RT-PCR that employed HTBI primers. Via MiXCR, TCRdb re-called the multiplex PCR reads, giving one row per CDR3 protein. The sample has fewer than 400,000 distinct CDR3 sequences, 15% to 20% seen once; the top ten hold 1.5% to 2%. Sequenced: peripheral blood. This rearrangement joins TRBV4-1 to TRBJ2-7; D unclear. This TCR was recovered from a woman between 18 and 29 years old with Graves' ophthalmopathy. CDR3 residues: CASSQPDWGSYEQYF. DNA for the CDR3: TGCGCCAGCAGCCAACCCGACTGGGGCTCCTACGAGCAGTACTTC.